This T cell receptor (beta chain) was profiled in a study of PD-L1 blockade in urothelial cancer. Study background: Of 29 to 30 patients, around 26 were males with bladder-origin urothelial cancer. At 3 weeks (second dose) and 6 weeks after starting treatment, blood was analyzed. T cells were recovered from blood samples at a median of approximately 150,000.

The time point here: pretreatment peripheral blood. Per patient, between 1 and 8 samples were collected at pretreatment and on-treatment time points. Profiling relied on immunoSEQ multiplex PCR, and the TCRdb table lists in-frame clones only, not all of them. The sample gives around 100,000 clones, around 87% of which show up once; 1.5% to 2.5% is in the top ten. V was pared by 0 bases and J by 0 bases, with 10 bases between. CDR1 and CDR2 (germline): MNHEY, SVGAGI. The CDR3 runs 16 residues. This clonotype originated in a man aged 60 to 69 with urothelial cancer. The material sequenced was PBMCs, taken around atezolizumab (anti-PD-L1) treatment. J is TRBJ2-3 and V is TRBV6-5; TRBD1 might be the D (6 bases). CDR3 nucleotides: TGTGCCAGCAGTTACTCGGGGGCCACCAGCACAGATACGCAGTATTTT. Amino acids: CASSYSGATSTDTQYF.